The 26 T cell receptor beta chains reported below all come from one sample, sequenced in a study of T cell responses to AZD1222 COVID-19 vaccine. Sequencing was performed with immunoSEQ multiplex PCR; in TCRdb, only in-frame clones are kept and a portion is missing. The repertoire holds around 4,400 clones, about 89% seen once, with around 5.3% in the top ten. The specimen was peripheral blood, collected 28 days after the second AZD1222 dose. These receptors came from an adult who received the AZD1222 COVID-19 vaccine.

This CDR3 is CASRLERGANVLTF. DNA for the CDR3: TGTGCCAGCAGGCTCGAGAGGGGGGCCAACGTCCTGACTTTC. This chain connects TRBV5-4 to TRBJ2-6; unclear D gene. Germline V gene data show CDR1 as SGHNT and CDR2 as YYREEE (reference sequence). The CDR3 is made up of 14 amino acids. Trimming cost V 5 bases and J 4 bases, with 10 bases left between them.

This CDR3 reads CASSYSSWRETQYF. The CDR3 DNA reads as TGTGCCAGCAGTTACTCCTCGTGGAGGGAGACCCAGTACTTC. The chain recombines TRBV6-2 or TRBV6-3 with TRBJ2-5; possibly TRBD2 for D (5 bases). The CDR3 length is 14 residues. V gave up 0 bases and J gave up 5 bases, with 10 bases separating them. In germline, CDR1 is MNHEY, CDR2 SVGEGT.

The chain joins TRBV9 to TRBJ2-7; D unclear. There are 16 residues in the CDR3. V was pared by 4 bases and J by 0 bases, with 17 bases between. Germline V gives CDR1 SGDLS, CDR2 YYNGEE. In DNA form, the CDR3 reads TGTGCCAGCAGCCCGCAGACCCCGGCGAGCTCCTACGAGCAGTACTTC. It translates to CASSPQTPASSYEQYF.

The chain joins TRBV27 to TRBJ2-7; tentative D call: TRBD1 (7 bases). The germline V gene has CDR1 MNHEY and CDR2 SMNVEV (reference sequence). V dropped 6 bases and J dropped 7 bases, with 19 bases sitting between them. The length of the CDR3 is 14 residues. CDR3 in amino acids: CASRAGQTSGEQYF. CDR3 nucleotides: TGTGCCAGCAGGGCGGGACAGACCTCGGGGGAGCAGTACTTC.

The V and J genes are TRBV7-2 and TRBJ1-5; TRBD1 might be the D (5 bases). Germline V gene sequence: CDR1 SGHTA, CDR2 FQGNSA. The CDR3 has 15 residues. Trimming took off 3 bases at V and 2 bases at J, with 11 bases between the two ends. CDR3 region: CASSFAGRGNQPQHF. CDR3 in DNA: TGTGCCAGCAGCTTCGCAGGGCGAGGCAATCAGCCCCAGCATTTT. Filled out from reference TRBV7-2 and TRBJ1-5, the complete variable domain reads GAGVSQSPSNKVTEKGKDVELRCDPISGHTALYWYRQSLGQGLEFLIYFQGNSAPDKSGLPSDRFSAERTGGSVSTLTIQRTQQEDSAVYLCASSFAGRGNQPQHFGDGTRLSIL.

This chain joins TRBV7-8 and TRBJ1-1, with a tentative D call TRBD1 (6 bases). CDR3 size: 14 residues. Germline assignment: CDR1 SGHVS and CDR2 FQNEAQ. Trimming removed 6 bases at V and 4 bases at J, with 15 bases between. The CDR3 nucleotides are TGTGCCAGCAGAGGGGATTGGGGGGCCACTGAAGCTTTCTTT. This sequence encodes CASRGDWGATEAFF.

This CDR3 is CASSSGYNEQFF. CDR3 nucleotide sequence: TGTGCCAGCAGTTCGGGATACAATGAGCAGTTCTTC. V is TRBV27 and J is TRBJ2-1; TRBD2 is a possible D gene (5 bases). CDR1 is MNHEY and CDR2 is SMNVEV in the germline V gene (reference sequence). The CDR3 extends over 12 amino acids. V was shortened by 4 bases and J by 4 bases, with 5 bases between the two germline ends.

The V gene is TRBV6-2 or TRBV6-3, the J gene TRBJ2-2; possible D gene TRBD1, 6 bases. CDR1 MNHEY and CDR2 SVGEGT come from the germline V gene. The CDR3 is 14 amino acids. Trimming shortened V by 2 bases and J by 9 bases, and 13 bases separated the two germline ends. As DNA, the CDR3 is TGTGCCAGCAGTTACCCATACAGGGAAAGGGAGCTGTTTTTT. This codes for CASSYPYRERELFF.

The V call is TRBV28, the J call TRBJ1-5; D ambiguous. CDR1 is MDHEN, CDR2 SYDVKM, per germline. Trimming took 6 bases from V and 5 from J, leaving 11 bases between them. The CDR3 is made up of 13 amino acids. The CDR3 spells CASRGTFHQPQHF. CDR3 sequence (DNA): TGTGCCAGCAGAGGAACATTCCATCAGCCCCAGCATTTT. Full variable domain (outside the CDR3, taken from reference TRBV28 and TRBJ1-5): DVKVTQSSRYLVKRTGEKVFLECVQDMDHENMFWYRQDPGLGLRLIYFSYDVKMKEKGDIPEGYSVSREKKERFSLILESASTNQTSMYLCASRGTFHQPQHFGDGTRLSIL.

This clone was counted a few times. The gene calls are TRBV29-1 and TRBJ2-2; a weak D match, TRBD1 (6 bases). The V gene lost 6 bases and the J gene lost 5 bases, with 16 bases spanning the gap. Germline V gene data show CDR1 as SQVTM and CDR2 as ANQGSEA. The CDR3 spans 14 residues. CDR3 DNA sequence: TGCAGCGTGGACAGTCCCTGGAGGACCGGGGAGCTGTTTTTT. Amino acid sequence: CSVDSPWRTGELFF.

The genes are TRBV7-2 and TRBJ2-7; no firm D call. With 2 bases removed from V and 7 bases from J, the gap between germline ends came to 12 bases. The CDR3 has 13 amino acids. Germline CDR1 reads SGHTA; CDR2 reads FQGNSA. CDR3: CASSLPAAVEQYF. The CDR3 DNA sequence: TGTGCCAGCAGCTTACCCGCGGCAGTAGAGCAGTACTTC.

The rearrangement uses TRBV3-1 (or the pseudogene TRBV3-2) and TRBJ2-7, with no clear D. The CDR3 spans 12 residues. V was cut by 1 base and J by 7 bases, with 8 bases left in between. Germline V lookup: CDR1 LGHDT, CDR2 YNNKEL (reference sequence). DNA for the CDR3: TGTGCCAGCAGCCAAGTGCCGCTGGAGCAGTACTTC. The encoded protein is CASSQVPLEQYF.

The V call is TRBV19, the J call TRBJ2-3; 8 bases are a match to TRBD1. The V gene end was trimmed by 5 bases and the J gene end by 7 bases; junction bases not matched to a gene: 8. The CDR3 runs to 14 residues. Germline assignment: CDR1 LNHDA and CDR2 SQIVND (reference sequence). The CDR3 sequence: CASSEDRVENTQYF. CDR3 nucleotide sequence: TGTGCCAGTAGTGAGGACAGGGTGGAAAATACGCAGTATTTT.

The V gene is TRBV13, the J gene TRBJ1-3; TRBD1 matches at 7 bases. This CDR3 contains 16 residues. Germline values: CDR1 PRHDT, CDR2 FYEKMQ (reference sequence). Germline trimming cut 3 bases from V and 2 bases from J; bases unmatched to any gene: 7. CDR3 amino acids: CASSFNRGLAGNTIYF. CDR3 nucleotide sequence: TGTGCCAGCAGCTTTAACAGGGGTTTAGCTGGAAACACCATATATTTT. Based on the CDR3 plus reference TRBV13 and TRBJ1-3, the full variable domain is AAGVIQSPRHLIKEKRETATLKCYPIPRHDTVYWYQQGPGQDPQFLISFYEKMQSDKGSIPDRFSAQQFSDYHSELNMSSLELGDSALYFCASSFNRGLAGNTIYFGEGSWLTVV.

The chain couples TRBV10-3 to TRBJ2-6; D gene uncertain. CDR3 length: 16 amino acids. Germline V CDR1 and CDR2: ENHRY, SYGVKD. V was clipped by 3 bases and J by 0 bases, with 9 bases between them. Here the CDR3 DNA reads TGTGCCATCAGTGAATCACTGTTCTCTGGGGCCAACGTCCTGACTTTC. This sequence encodes CAISESLFSGANVLTF.

The chain combines TRBV28 with TRBJ1-2; D is perhaps TRBD1 (5 bases). Deletions cut 2 bases from V and 7 bases from J, with 11 bases between. Germline V gene sequence: CDR1 MDHEN, CDR2 SYDVKM. The CDR3 sequence is 13 residues long. CDR3 in amino acids: CASSLRQGGGYTF. The CDR3 nucleotides read TGTGCCAGCAGTTTAAGGCAGGGAGGTGGCTACACCTTC.

This rearrangement joins TRBV30 to TRBJ1-1; TRBD1 agrees at 7 bases. Germline values: CDR1 GTSNPN, CDR2 SVGIG (reference sequence). The CDR3 length is 14 residues. Germline trimming cut 0 bases from V and 5 bases from J; bases unmatched to any gene: 6. CDR3 coding DNA: TGTGCCTGGAGTGTACCCGACAGGGTAACTGAAGCTTTCTTT. It yields the protein CAWSVPDRVTEAFF.

In DNA, the CDR3 is TGTGCCAGTAGTATGGGCTTCTCCTATGGCTACACCTTC. Translating it yields CASSMGFSYGYTF. This chain joins TRBV19 and TRBJ1-2; no firm D call. Germline-derived CDR1 and CDR2 are LNHDA and SQIVND (reference sequence). The V end was cut by 3 bases, the J end by 4 bases, with 9 bases between. The CDR3 sequence is 13 residues long.

The J gene is TRBJ1-1, the V gene TRBV21-1; the DNA was not used to check the table's D call, TRBD1. TRBV21-1 constitutes a pseudogene. The CDR3 has 21 amino acids. CDR3 amino acids: CASSPRTGGEVDPCTNTEAFF. CDR3 nucleotides: TGTGCCAGCAGCCCTCGGACAGGGGGCGAAGTCGATCCCTGTACGAACACTGAAGCTTTCTTT.

This clone was counted only a few times. V gene TRBV6-5 combines with J gene TRBJ1-1; 8 positions agree with TRBD1. The V gene end was trimmed by 9 bases and the J gene end by 1 base; junction bases not matched to a gene: 7. Germline CDR1 and CDR2: MNHEY and SVGAGI. CDR3 length equals 14 residues. CDR3 sequence reads: CASVRGLPNTEAFF. The CDR3 DNA reads TGTGCCAGTGTCAGGGGGCTACCGAACACTGAAGCTTTCTTT.

This chain connects TRBV5-5 to TRBJ1-2; 8 nucleotides match TRBD1. CDR3 length: 14 amino acids. After removal of 1 base from V and 4 bases from J, the junction contained 3 bases not matched to a gene. Per the germline V gene, CDR1 is SGHKS and CDR2 is YYEKEE (reference sequence). CDR3 protein: CASSLFTGGYGYTF. CDR3 DNA: TGTGCCAGCAGCTTGTTTACAGGGGGCTATGGCTACACCTTC.

The chain joins TRBV5-5 to TRBJ2-1; D gene unclear. The CDR3 sequence is 12 residues long. Germline loops: CDR1 SGHKS, CDR2 YYEKEE (reference sequence). V dropped 5 bases and J dropped 6 bases, with 9 bases sitting between them. The chain's CDR3 is CASRRGSNEQFF. Written as DNA, the CDR3 is TGTGCCAGCAGAAGAGGAAGCAATGAGCAGTTCTTC.

The chain joins TRBV28 to TRBJ2-2; D remains ambiguous. Trimming removed 3 bases from V and 0 bases from J, with 8 bases in between. Germline values: CDR1 MDHEN, CDR2 SYDVKM. The CDR3 runs 15 residues. CDR3: CASSLAGSNTGELFF. Here the CDR3 DNA reads TGTGCCAGCAGTTTGGCCGGGTCGAACACCGGGGAGCTGTTTTTT.

The chain links TRBV2 to TRBJ1-6, with a weak D call TRBD1 (6 bases). The CDR3 runs to 15 residues. The germline V gene encodes CDR1 SNHLY and CDR2 FYNNEI. V lost 6 bases and J lost 6, with 15 bases in between. CDR3 DNA: TGTGCCAGCAGAAACCGACAGGAGCCTAATTCACCCCTCCACTTT. Amino acid sequence: CASRNRQEPNSPLHF. Based on the CDR3 plus reference TRBV2 and TRBJ1-6, the full variable domain is EPEVTQTPSHQVTQMGQEVILRCVPISNHLYFYWYRQILGQKVEFLVSFYNNEISEKSEIFDDQFSVERPDGSNFTLKIRSTKLEDSAMYFCASRNRQEPNSPLHFGNGTRLTVT.

The J gene is TRBJ1-1, the V gene TRBV9, with TRBD1 matching 7 bases. Germline assignment: CDR1 SGDLS and CDR2 YYNGEE. V lost 0 bases, J lost 2 bases, and 7 bases stayed unmatched. The length of the CDR3 is 16 residues. CDR3 DNA sequence: TGTGCCAGCAGCGTAGTTCCGCAGGGGGTAAACACTGAAGCTTTCTTT. It codes for CASSVVPQGVNTEAFF.

The CDR3, as DNA: TGTGCCAGCAGCTTAACAGGGGTGGGGGAGACCCAGTACTTC. Translating it yields CASSLTGVGETQYF. The chain uses TRBV9 and TRBJ2-5; 7 bases are shared with TRBD1. The CDR3 has 14 amino acids. Germline CDR1 SGDLS, CDR2 YYNGEE. Trimming cost V 4 bases and J 5 bases; bases outside gene matches: 8.